This TCR beta chain is drawn from a study of CD4 T cells in relation to SARS-CoV-2 and coronaviruses. Study-level information: The restricting HLA molecule for shared crossreactive spike epitopes was mapped. Study results and limitations: Pre-pandemic and post-infection samples never came from the same donor. The cross-reactivity analysis covered only spike protein, not other viral proteins.

The CDR3 is 13 amino acids. Unmatched junction bases numbered 5, after V lost 5 bases and J lost 6 bases. Germline-derived CDR1 and CDR2 are PRHDT and FYEKMQ (reference sequence). Measured with immunoSEQ multiplex PCR; TCRdb has only the in-frame clones, and not every one. The repertoire includes more than 20,000 clones, 75% of them detected once, and over 10% sits in the top ten. As concerns this clone: The antigen remains unidentified.

Before the COVID-19 pandemic, during about 2011-2019, CD4+ T cells were taken from unexposed donors. CD4+ T cells were isolated from the cells after around 10 days of culture. The receptor was isolated from a human donor in good health. The chain has TRBV13 and TRBJ1-2, with 8 bases fitting TRBD1. Material: CD4+ T cells from PBMCs, cultured in vitro. CDR3 region: CASSQGQGNGYTF. The CDR3 DNA reads TGTGCCAGCAGCCAAGGACAGGGCAATGGCTACACCTTC. Together with reference TRBV13 and TRBJ1-2, the CDR3 gives the full variable domain: AAGVIQSPRHLIKEKRETATLKCYPIPRHDTVYWYQQGPGQDPQFLISFYEKMQSDKGSIPDRFSAQQFSDYHSELNMSSLELGDSALYFCASSQGQGNGYTFGSGTRLTVV.